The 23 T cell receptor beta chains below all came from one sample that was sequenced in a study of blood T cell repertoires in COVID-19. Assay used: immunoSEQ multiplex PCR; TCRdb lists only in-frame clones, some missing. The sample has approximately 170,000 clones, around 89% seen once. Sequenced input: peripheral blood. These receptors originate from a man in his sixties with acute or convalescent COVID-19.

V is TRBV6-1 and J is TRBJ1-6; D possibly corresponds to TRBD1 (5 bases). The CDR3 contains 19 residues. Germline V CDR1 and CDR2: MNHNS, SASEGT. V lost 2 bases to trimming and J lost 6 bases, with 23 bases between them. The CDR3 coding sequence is TGTGCCAGCAGTGAATTCTCCGGTTATCAGGGTGGGGTTAATTCACCCCTCCACTTT. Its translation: CASSEFSGYQGGVNSPLHF.

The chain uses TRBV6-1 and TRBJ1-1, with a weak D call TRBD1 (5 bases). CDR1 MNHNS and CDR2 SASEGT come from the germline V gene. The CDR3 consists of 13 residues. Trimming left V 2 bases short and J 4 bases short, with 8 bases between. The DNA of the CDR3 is TGTGCCAGCAGTGAACGGAGGGGCACTGAAGCTTTCTTT. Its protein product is CASSERRGTEAFF.

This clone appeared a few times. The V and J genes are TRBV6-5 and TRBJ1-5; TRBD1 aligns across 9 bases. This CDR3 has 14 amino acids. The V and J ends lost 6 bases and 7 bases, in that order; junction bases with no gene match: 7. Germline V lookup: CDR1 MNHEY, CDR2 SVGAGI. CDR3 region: CASRQTGGGQPQHF. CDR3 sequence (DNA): TGTGCCAGCAGGCAGACAGGGGGAGGACAGCCCCAGCATTTT.

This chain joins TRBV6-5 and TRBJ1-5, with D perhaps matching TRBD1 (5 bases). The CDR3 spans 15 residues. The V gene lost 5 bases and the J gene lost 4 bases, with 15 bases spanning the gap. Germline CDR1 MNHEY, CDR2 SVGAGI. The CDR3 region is CASSRGGDGNQPQHF. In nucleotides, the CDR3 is TGTGCCAGCAGTCGGGGAGGGGACGGGAATCAGCCCCAGCATTTT.

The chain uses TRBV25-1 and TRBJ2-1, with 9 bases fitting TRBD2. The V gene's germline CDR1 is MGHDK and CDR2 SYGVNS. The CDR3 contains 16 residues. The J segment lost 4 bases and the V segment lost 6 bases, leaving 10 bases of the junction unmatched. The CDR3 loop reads CASSAAGTSFYNEQFF. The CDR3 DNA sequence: TGTGCCAGCAGCGCAGCCGGGACTAGCTTTTACAATGAGCAGTTCTTC.

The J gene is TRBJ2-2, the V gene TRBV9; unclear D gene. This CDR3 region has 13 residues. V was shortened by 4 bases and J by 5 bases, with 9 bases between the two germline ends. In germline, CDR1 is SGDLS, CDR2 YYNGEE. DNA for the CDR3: TGTGCCAGCAGCCCCCGACTGACCGGGGAGCTGTTTTTT. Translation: CASSPRLTGELFF.

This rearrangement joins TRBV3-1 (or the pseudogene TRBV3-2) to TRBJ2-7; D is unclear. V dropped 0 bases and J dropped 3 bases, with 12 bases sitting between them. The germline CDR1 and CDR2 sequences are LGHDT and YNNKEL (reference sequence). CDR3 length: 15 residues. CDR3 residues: CASSQDPPRIYEQYF. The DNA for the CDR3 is TGTGCCAGCAGCCAAGACCCCCCGCGGATCTACGAGCAGTACTTC.

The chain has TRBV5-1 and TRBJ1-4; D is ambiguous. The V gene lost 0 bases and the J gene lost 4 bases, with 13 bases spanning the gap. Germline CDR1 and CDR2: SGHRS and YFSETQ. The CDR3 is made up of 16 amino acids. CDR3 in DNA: TGCGCCAGCAGCTTGGCTGGAGGGAGTCTTAATGAAAAACTGTTTTTT. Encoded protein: CASSLAGGSLNEKLFF. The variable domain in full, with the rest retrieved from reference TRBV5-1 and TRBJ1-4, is KAGVTQTPRYLIKTRGQQVTLSCSPISGHRSVSWYQQTPGQGLQFLFEYFSETQRNKGNFPGRFSGRQFSNSRSEMNVSTLELGDSALYLCASSLAGGSLNEKLFFGSGTQLSVL.

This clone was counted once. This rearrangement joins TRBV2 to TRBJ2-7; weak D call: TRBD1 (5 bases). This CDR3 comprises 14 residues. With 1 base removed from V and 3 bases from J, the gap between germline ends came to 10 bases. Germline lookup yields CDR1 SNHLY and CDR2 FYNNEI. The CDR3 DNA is TGTGCCAGCAGTGAAGACAGGACGTACTACGAGCAGTACGTC. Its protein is CASSEDRTYYEQYV.

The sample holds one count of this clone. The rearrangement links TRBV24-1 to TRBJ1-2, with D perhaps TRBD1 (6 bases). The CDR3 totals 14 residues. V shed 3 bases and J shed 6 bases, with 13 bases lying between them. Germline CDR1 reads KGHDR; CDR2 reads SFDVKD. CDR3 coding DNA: TGTGCCACCAGTGATCCCGGCAGGGGCGATGGCTACACCTTC. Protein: CATSDPGRGDGYTF.

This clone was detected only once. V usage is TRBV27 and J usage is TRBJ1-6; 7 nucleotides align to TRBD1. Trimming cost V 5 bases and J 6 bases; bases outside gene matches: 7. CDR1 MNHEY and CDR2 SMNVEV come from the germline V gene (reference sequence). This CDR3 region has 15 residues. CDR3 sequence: CASSPRQGPNSPLHF. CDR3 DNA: TGTGCCAGCAGTCCCCGACAGGGCCCTAATTCACCCCTCCACTTT.

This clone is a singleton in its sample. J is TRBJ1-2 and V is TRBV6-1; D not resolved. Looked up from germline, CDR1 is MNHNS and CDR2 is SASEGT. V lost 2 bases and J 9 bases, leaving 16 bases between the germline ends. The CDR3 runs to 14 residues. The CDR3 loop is CASSESAVLIRYTF. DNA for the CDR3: TGTGCCAGCAGTGAAAGCGCAGTTCTCATTCGCTACACCTTC.

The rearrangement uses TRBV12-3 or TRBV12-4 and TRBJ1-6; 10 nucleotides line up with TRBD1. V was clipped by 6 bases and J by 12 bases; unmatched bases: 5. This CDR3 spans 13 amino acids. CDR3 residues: CASSRTGGLPLHF. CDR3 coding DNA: TGTGCCAGCAGCCGGACAGGGGGTTTACCCCTCCACTTT.

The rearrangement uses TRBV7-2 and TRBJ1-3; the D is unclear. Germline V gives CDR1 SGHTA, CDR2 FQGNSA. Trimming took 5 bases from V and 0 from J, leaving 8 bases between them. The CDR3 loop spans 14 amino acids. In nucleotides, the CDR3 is TGTGCCAGCAGCCCCACAAACTCTGGAAACACCATATATTTT. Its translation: CASSPTNSGNTIYF.

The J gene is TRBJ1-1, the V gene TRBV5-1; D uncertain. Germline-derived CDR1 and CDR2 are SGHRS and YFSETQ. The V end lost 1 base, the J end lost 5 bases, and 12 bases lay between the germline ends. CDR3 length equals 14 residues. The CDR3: CASSLLSTRTEAFF. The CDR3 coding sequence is TGCGCCAGCAGCTTGTTATCAACAAGAACTGAAGCTTTCTTT.

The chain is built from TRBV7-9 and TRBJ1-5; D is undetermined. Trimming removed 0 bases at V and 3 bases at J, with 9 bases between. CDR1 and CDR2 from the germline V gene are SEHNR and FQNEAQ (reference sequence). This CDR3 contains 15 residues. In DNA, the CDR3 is TGTGCCAGCAGCTTAGCGGGGAGCGTCAATCAGCCCCAGCATTTT. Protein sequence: CASSLAGSVNQPQHF.

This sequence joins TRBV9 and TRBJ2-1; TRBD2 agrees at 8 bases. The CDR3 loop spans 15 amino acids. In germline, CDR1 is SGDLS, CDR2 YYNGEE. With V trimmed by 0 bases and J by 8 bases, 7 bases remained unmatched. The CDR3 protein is CASSVAGGLADEQFF. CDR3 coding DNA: TGTGCCAGCAGCGTAGCGGGGGGGCTTGCAGATGAGCAGTTCTTC.

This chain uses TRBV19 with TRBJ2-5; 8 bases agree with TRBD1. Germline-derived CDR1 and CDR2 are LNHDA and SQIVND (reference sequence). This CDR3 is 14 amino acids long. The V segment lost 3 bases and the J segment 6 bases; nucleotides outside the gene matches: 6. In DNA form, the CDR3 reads TGTGCCAGTAGTATGTCCAGGGGGCGTCAGACCCAGTACTTC. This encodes CASSMSRGRQTQYF.

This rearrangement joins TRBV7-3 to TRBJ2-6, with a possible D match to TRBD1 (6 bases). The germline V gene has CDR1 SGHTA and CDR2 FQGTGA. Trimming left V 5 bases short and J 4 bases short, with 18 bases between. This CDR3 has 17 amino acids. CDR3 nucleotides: TGTGCCAGCAGCGGTCCGGGACAAATAACGGGGGCCAACGTCCTGACTTTC. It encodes CASSGPGQITGANVLTF.

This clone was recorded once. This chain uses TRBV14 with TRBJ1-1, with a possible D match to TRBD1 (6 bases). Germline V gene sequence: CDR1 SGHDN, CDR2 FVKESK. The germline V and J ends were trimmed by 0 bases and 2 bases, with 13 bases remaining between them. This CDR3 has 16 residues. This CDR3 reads CASSQEEGDTNTEAFF. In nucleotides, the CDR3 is TGTGCCAGCAGCCAAGAAGAAGGGGACACTAACACTGAAGCTTTCTTT.

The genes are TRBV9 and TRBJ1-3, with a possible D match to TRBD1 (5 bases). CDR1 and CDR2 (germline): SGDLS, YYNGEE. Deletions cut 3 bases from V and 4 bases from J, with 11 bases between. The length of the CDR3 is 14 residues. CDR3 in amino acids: CASSGGVSGNTIYF. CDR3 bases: TGTGCCAGCAGCGGGGGGGTCTCCGGAAACACCATATATTTT.

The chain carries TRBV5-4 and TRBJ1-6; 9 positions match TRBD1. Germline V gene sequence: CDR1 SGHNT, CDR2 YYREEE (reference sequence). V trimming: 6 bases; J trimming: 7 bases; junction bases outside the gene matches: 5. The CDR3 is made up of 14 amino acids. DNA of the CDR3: TGTGCCAGCACCTCGACAGGGGGGAATTCACCCCTCCACTTT. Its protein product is CASTSTGGNSPLHF.

The CDR3 is CAWSVPSMNTEAFF. The CDR3 nucleotides are TGTGCCTGGAGTGTACCAAGCATGAACACTGAAGCTTTCTTT. The chain employs TRBV30 and TRBJ1-1; D is unresolved. With 0 bases removed from V and 0 bases from J, the gap between germline ends came to 8 bases. Per the germline V gene, CDR1 is GTSNPN and CDR2 is SVGIG (reference sequence). This CDR3 is built from 14 residues.